A selection of T cell receptor beta chains follows, all from one sample in a study of T cells after yellow fever vaccination. Via MiXCR, TCRdb re-called the 5' RACE reads, giving one row per CDR3 protein. Of just under 600,000 distinct CDR3 sequences in the sample, around an eighth were seen once. The sample was PBMCs, taken on the day of the yellow fever booster vaccination. These receptors came from a man aged 30 to 45 who received the YFV17D yellow fever vaccine. Both conserved end residues are part of each CDR3. The D gene is left open where the match is weak. Part of the rows lack a size; the others show once, few, many or a class for expanded clones.

CDR3 length	D gene	V gene	clone size	J gene	CDR3 DNA	CDR3 protein
15	.	TRBV5-1	few	TRBJ2-6	TGCGCCAGCAGCCTTCGGTTCACTGGGGCCAACGTCCTGACTTTC	CASSLRFTGANVLTF
12	.	TRBV29-1	.	TRBJ2-1	TGCAGCGCCGCGGGGACAGCCAATGAGCAGTTCTTC	CSAAGTANEQFF
15	.	TRBV18	.	TRBJ2-7	TGTGCCAGCTCACTACATGGCGGGACAACCTACGAGCAGTACTTC	CASSLHGGTTYEQYF
14	.	TRBV11-2	.	TRBJ2-5	TGTGCCAGCAAGGCCCCCGACTTACAAGAGACCCAGTACTTC	CASKAPDLQETQYF
16	TRBD2	TRBV7-9	few	TRBJ2-1	TGTGCCAGCAGCTTATTGGCTAGCGGGAGGCACAATGAGCAGTTCTTC	CASSLLASGRHNEQFF
15	TRBD2	TRBV2	.	TRBJ2-3	TGTGCCAGCAGAGATAGCGGGAGTTGGTGGGATACGCAGTATTTT	CASRDSGSWWDTQYF
15	TRBD1	TRBV20-1	.	TRBJ1-5	TGCAGTGCTAGAGCACAGGGGCTTGGCAATCAGCCCCAGCATTTT	CSARAQGLGNQPQHF
13	.	TRBV2	.	TRBJ2-7	TGTGCCAGCAGCGGCAGAGCACCCTACGAGCAGTACTTC	CASSGRAPYEQYF
14	.	TRBV5-6	.	TRBJ2-7	TGTGCCAGCAGCTCGACAGGTAACTCCTACGAGCAGTACTTC	CASSSTGNSYEQYF
15	.	TRBV6-1	.	TRBJ1-2	TGTGCCAGCAGCACGGCCCGTATTTCGGGCTATGGCTACACCTTC	CASSTARISGYGYTF
15	.	TRBV5-1	few	TRBJ2-2	TGCGCCAGCATCACCGGGCCAACTGACGGAGGGGAGCTGTTTTTT	CASITGPTDGGELFF
13	.	TRBV6-5	few	TRBJ1-6	TGTGCCAGCAGTTACTCCTATAATTCACCCCTCCACTTT	CASSYSYNSPLHF
16	TRBD2	TRBV19	.	TRBJ2-1	TGTGCCAGTAGTATTGGTGGGCTAGCGGGTGCCAATGAGCAGTTCTTC	CASSIGGLAGANEQFF
13	.	TRBV4-1	few	TRBJ1-5	TGCGCCAGCAGCCAAGCGAGGAGGCAGCCCCAGCATTTT	CASSQARRQPQHF
12	.	TRBV6-2/TRBV6-3	few	TRBJ1-5	TGTGCCAGCAGTAACCCAGGGGAGCCCCAGCATTTT	CASSNPGEPQHF
13	.	TRBV29-1	few	TRBJ2-7	TGCAGCGTTGAAGTCGGGGACGGCTACGAGCAGTACTTC	CSVEVGDGYEQYF
12	.	TRBV5-6	.	TRBJ2-2	TGTGCCAGCAGCTTGTTTCACGGGGAGCTGTTTTTT	CASSLFHGELFF
17	.	TRBV27	few	TRBJ1-1	TGTGCCAGCAGTAGGAGGGCCAGTCTTGGGGTGAACACTGAAGCTTTCTTT	CASSRRASLGVNTEAFF
16	TRBD2	TRBV6-1	few	TRBJ2-1	TGTGCCAGCAACCCACTAGCGGGAGAAGGATACAATGAGCAGTTCTTC	CASNPLAGEGYNEQFF
13	.	TRBV11-2	.	TRBJ2-3	TGTGCCAGCAGCTTAACGGAGCCAGATACGCAGTATTTT	CASSLTEPDTQYF
14	TRBD2	TRBV12-3/TRBV12-4	few	TRBJ2-1	TGTGCCAGCAAGCCTAGCGGGTCCTACAATGAGCAGTTCTTC	CASKPSGSYNEQFF
17	TRBD2	TRBV10-3	.	TRBJ2-7	TGTGCCATCAGTGAGTGGCTAATGACTAGCGGGACCCACGAGCAGTACTTC	CAISEWLMTSGTHEQYF
16	TRBD2	TRBV5-1	.	TRBJ2-1	TGCGCCAGCAGTCAAGTCGCGCGGGAGTCCTACAATGAGCAGTTCTTC	CASSQVARESYNEQFF
11	.	TRBV29-1	.	TRBJ2-7	TGCAGCGTTGATCAGGGCTACGAGCAGTACTTC	CSVDQGYEQYF
13	.	TRBV7-2	.	TRBJ2-5	TGTGCCAGCAGCCCCAAGGCGGGGGAGACCCAGTACTTC	CASSPKAGETQYF
18	.	TRBV11-1	few	TRBJ1-2	TGTGCCAGCAGCCCCAATCTAGTACAGGGCTCGGCTATAGGAGGCTACACCTTC	CASSPNLVQGSAIGGYTF
15	.	TRBV6-2/TRBV6-3	.	TRBJ2-2	TGTGCCAGCAGTTACGCGGGCCTAAACACCGGGGAGCTGTTTTTT	CASSYAGLNTGELFF